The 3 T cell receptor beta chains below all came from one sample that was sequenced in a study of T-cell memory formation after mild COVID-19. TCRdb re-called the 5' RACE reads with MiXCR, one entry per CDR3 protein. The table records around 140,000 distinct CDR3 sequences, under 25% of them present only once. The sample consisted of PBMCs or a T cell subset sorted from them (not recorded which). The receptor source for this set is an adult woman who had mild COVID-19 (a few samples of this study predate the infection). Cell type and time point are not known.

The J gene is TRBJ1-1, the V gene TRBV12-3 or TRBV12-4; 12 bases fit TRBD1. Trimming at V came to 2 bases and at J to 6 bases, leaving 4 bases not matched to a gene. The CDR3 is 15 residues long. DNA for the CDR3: TGTGCCAGCAGTTTAAGAGGGACAGGGGGCTCTGAAGCTTTCTTT. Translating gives CASSLRGTGGSEAFF.

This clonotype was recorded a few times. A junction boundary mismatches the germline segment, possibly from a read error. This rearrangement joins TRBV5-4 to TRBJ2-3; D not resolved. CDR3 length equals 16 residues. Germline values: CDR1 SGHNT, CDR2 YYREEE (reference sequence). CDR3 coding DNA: TGTGCCAGCAGCTTGGGTGGCATGACGAGCAAAGATACGCAGTATTTT. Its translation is CASSLGGMTSKDTQYF.

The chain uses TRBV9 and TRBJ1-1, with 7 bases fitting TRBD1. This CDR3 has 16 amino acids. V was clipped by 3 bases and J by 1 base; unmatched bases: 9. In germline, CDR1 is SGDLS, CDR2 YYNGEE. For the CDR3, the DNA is TGTGCCAGCAGCGATAGACAGGGATGGGGGAACACTGAAGCTTTCTTT. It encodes CASSDRQGWGNTEAFF.